These 27 T cell receptor beta chains came from one sample sequenced in a study of T cell repertoires in cytomegalovirus infection. TCRdb processed the reads anew with MiXCR; each CDR3 protein has one entry. The sample carries 150,000 to 200,000 distinct CDR3 sequences, about a tenth recorded once. Sequenced material: PBMCs. The receptors shown here come from a human donor in good health (CMV status not recorded). Some clones in this sample may be carry-over from other donors' samples.

V is TRBV18 and J is TRBJ2-1, with D possibly TRBD1 on 5 matching bases. The ends were cut back, 4 bases at V and 4 bases at J, with 14 bases in the middle. The CDR3 spans 15 residues. Germline V gene sequence: CDR1 KGHSH, CDR2 LQKENI. DNA of the CDR3: TGTGCCAGCTCACAAGGGGTTTCGCTATACAATGAGCAGTTCTTC. Its translation: CASSQGVSLYNEQFF. Full variable domain (outside the CDR3, taken from reference TRBV18 and TRBJ2-1): NAGVMQNPRHLVRRRGQEARLRCSPMKGHSHVYWYRQLPEEGLKFMVYLQKENIIDESGMPKERFSAEFPKEGPSILRIQQVVRGDSAAYFCASSQGVSLYNEQFFGPGTRLTVL.

This clonotype was detected a few times. This chain joins TRBV20-1 and TRBJ2-2; maybe TRBD1 (5 bases). This CDR3 is 16 amino acids long. The germline V and J ends were trimmed by 2 bases and 2 bases, with 15 bases remaining between them. Germline values: CDR1 DFQATT, CDR2 SNEGSKA (reference sequence). As DNA, the CDR3 is TGCAGTGCTAGAACGGCGTTGGGGCGTAACACCGGGGAGCTGTTTTTT. Translating gives CSARTALGRNTGELFF.

Many counts were recorded for this clonotype. The chain combines TRBV7-9 with TRBJ1-6, with D uncertain. The germline V and J ends were trimmed by 2 bases and 5 bases, with 10 bases remaining between them. The CDR3 is made up of 15 amino acids. The germline gives CDR1 SEHNR, CDR2 FQNEAQ (reference sequence). The CDR3 DNA is TGTGCCAGCAGCTTACAGGTTTCGGATAATTCACCCCTCCACTTT. Encoded protein: CASSLQVSDNSPLHF. The full variable domain, with the rest looked up from reference TRBV7-9 and TRBJ1-6, is DTGVSQNPRHKITKRGQNVTFRCDPISEHNRLYWYRQTLGQGPEFLTYFQNEAQLEKSRLLSDRFSAERPKGSFSTLEIQRTEQGDSAMYLCASSLQVSDNSPLHFGNGTRLTVT.

This clonotype showed up many times. The rearrangement joins TRBV28 to TRBJ1-5, with D unresolved. Germline V CDR1 and CDR2: MDHEN, SYDVKM. The CDR3 length is 11 residues. Trimming pared 6 bases from V and 9 bases from J, leaving 9 bases between. CDR3 protein: CASSRLAPQHF. CDR3 DNA sequence: TGTGCCAGCAGCCGACTTGCGCCCCAGCATTTT.

This clonotype has a handful of counts. V is TRBV7-8 and J is TRBJ2-1; 12 bases align to TRBD2. The CDR3 is 14 amino acids. CDR1 and CDR2 from the germline V gene are SGHVS and FQNEAQ. J was trimmed by 13 bases and V by 5 bases; bases with no gene match: 9. The CDR3 sequence: CASSPWTSGIEQFF. For the CDR3, the DNA is TGTGCCAGCAGCCCCTGGACTAGCGGGATTGAACAGTTCTTC.

This clonotype has a count of ten or more. This sequence joins TRBV7-2 and TRBJ2-7; D gene uncertain. Trimming cost V 5 bases and J 4 bases, with 15 bases left between them. The CDR3 runs to 14 residues. Germline V CDR1 and CDR2: SGHTA, FQGNSA. The CDR3 sequence is CASSPDRAVYEQYF. CDR3 DNA sequence: TGTGCCAGCAGCCCCGATCGCGCGGTTTACGAGCAGTACTTC.

This clonotype was detected only a few times. The chain has TRBV10-3 and TRBJ2-5; D remains unclear. V was trimmed by 8 bases and J by 2 bases, leaving 18 bases between them. This CDR3 is 15 amino acids long. From germline, CDR1 is ENHRY and CDR2 SYGVKD. The CDR3: CAIAGSLTGQETQYF. CDR3 in DNA: TGTGCCATCGCCGGGTCTCTAACGGGTCAAGAGACCCAGTACTTC.

This clonotype has a count of ten or more. The gene calls are TRBV7-2 and TRBJ2-5; no firm D call. The V gene's germline CDR1 is SGHTA and CDR2 FQGNSA. The CDR3 totals 15 residues. V lost 1 base and J lost 1, with 10 bases in between. CDR3: CASSLVAKRQETQYF. The CDR3 region has the DNA TGTGCCAGCAGCTTAGTGGCGAAACGCCAAGAGACCCAGTACTTC.

This clonotype was seen ten or more times. The chain has TRBV7-2 and TRBJ2-2; D gene unclear. The V end was cut by 2 bases, the J end by 1 base, with 11 bases between. The CDR3 sequence is 16 residues long. Germline V gene lookup returns CDR1 SGHTA and CDR2 FQGNSA. The CDR3 region has the DNA TGTGCCAGCAGCTTACGTCCGCCGGTGAACACCGGGGAGCTGTTTTTT. Translating gives CASSLRPPVNTGELFF.

The V gene is TRBV29-1, the J gene TRBJ1-5; no clear D. CDR1 SQVTM and CDR2 ANQGSEA come from the germline V gene. V lost 4 bases and J lost 6, with 13 bases in between. CDR3 length equals 13 residues. This CDR3 is CSVGASRGQPQHF. The CDR3 coding sequence is TGCAGCGTTGGGGCCAGTCGGGGTCAGCCCCAGCATTTT. The full variable domain, its missing parts supplied by reference TRBV29-1 and TRBJ1-5, is SAVISQKPSRDICQRGTSLTIQCQVDSQVTMMFWYRQQPGQSLTLIATANQGSEATYESGFVIDKFPISRPNLTFSTLTVSNMSPEDSSIYLCSVGASRGQPQHFGDGTRLSIL.

Ten or more counts support this clonotype. The chain recombines TRBV7-9 with TRBJ1-1; a possible D gene is TRBD1 (6 bases). V gave up 1 base and J gave up 0 bases, with 9 bases separating them. From germline, CDR1 is SEHNR and CDR2 FQNEAQ (reference sequence). The CDR3 is made up of 15 amino acids. This CDR3 is CASSLGGGMNTEAFF. The CDR3 bases are TGTGCCAGCAGCTTAGGAGGGGGGATGAACACTGAAGCTTTCTTT. Drawing the rest from reference TRBV7-9 and TRBJ1-1, the complete variable domain is DTGVSQNPRHKITKRGQNVTFRCDPISEHNRLYWYRQTLGQGPEFLTYFQNEAQLEKSRLLSDRFSAERPKGSFSTLEIQRTEQGDSAMYLCASSLGGGMNTEAFFGQGTRLTVV.

There are a few counts of this clonotype. The chain is built from TRBV4-1 and TRBJ2-1; D is unclear. The germline gives CDR1 MGHRA, CDR2 YSYEKL. V gave up 3 bases and J gave up 1 base, with 10 bases separating them. The CDR3 has 15 amino acids. The CDR3 region is CASSHATASYNEQFF. The CDR3 DNA follows: TGCGCCAGCAGCCATGCGACGGCGTCCTACAATGAGCAGTTCTTC.

Judged by abundance, this clonotype is medium-sized. This chain joins TRBV7-2 and TRBJ2-1, with 14 bases fitting TRBD2. J was trimmed by 7 bases and V by 2 bases; bases with no gene match: 16. Looked up from germline, CDR1 is SGHTA and CDR2 is FQGNSA. This CDR3 is 20 amino acids long. Here the CDR3 DNA reads TGTGCCAGCAGCTTATCGTCGTTGTGGGGGACTAGCGGGAGCGGGAATGAGCAGTTCTTC. This gives the protein CASSLSSLWGTSGSGNEQFF.

The J gene is TRBJ2-3, the V gene TRBV6-2 or TRBV6-3; 7 bases line up with TRBD2. V dropped 2 bases and J dropped 0; count of bases not matched to a gene: 5. CDR1 MNHEY and CDR2 SVGEGT come from the germline V gene. This CDR3 has 16 amino acids. In nucleotides, the CDR3 is TGTGCCAGCAGTTACCCCCGTAGCGGGAGCACAGATACGCAGTATTTT. It specifies CASSYPRSGSTDTQYF.

V is TRBV28 and J is TRBJ1-2; D remains ambiguous. Germline assignment: CDR1 MDHEN and CDR2 SYDVKM. The ends were cut back, 8 bases at V and 7 bases at J, with 17 bases in the middle. The CDR3 has 13 residues. This chain's CDR3 is CASLSGRASGYTF. DNA of the CDR3: TGTGCCAGCTTGAGCGGGCGGGCATCTGGCTACACCTTC.

This clonotype appeared many times. This rearrangement joins TRBV20-1 to TRBJ2-1, with TRBD2 matching 11 bases. The ends lost 3 bases at V and 3 bases at J; junction bases unmatched: 7. The germline V gene has CDR1 DFQATT and CDR2 SNEGSKA (reference sequence). This CDR3 region has 16 residues. The CDR3 region is CSASPVAGGLYNEQFF. CDR3 DNA sequence: TGCAGTGCTAGCCCCGTAGCGGGAGGGCTCTACAATGAGCAGTTCTTC.

At least ten counts were recorded for this clonotype. DNA of the CDR3: TGTGCCAGCAGCCCTAGCGGGGTGAACACCGGGGAGCTGTTTTTT. Translated, it gives CASSPSGVNTGELFF. V is TRBV7-2 and J is TRBJ2-2, with 9 bases aligning to TRBD2. V shed 5 bases, J shed 1 base, and the junction held 2 bases outside the gene matches. The CDR3 loop spans 15 amino acids. In germline, CDR1 is SGHTA, CDR2 FQGNSA. Full variable domain (rest looked up from reference TRBV7-2 and TRBJ2-2): GAGVSQSPSNKVTEKGKDVELRCDPISGHTALYWYRQSLGQGLEFLIYFQGNSAPDKSGLPSDRFSAERTGGSVSTLTIQRTQQEDSAVYLCASSPSGVNTGELFFGEGSRLTVL.

This clonotype occurred a few times. The chain couples TRBV4-3 to TRBJ2-1, with 7 bases aligning to TRBD1. The CDR3 extends over 20 amino acids. V was clipped by 0 bases and J by 1 base; unmatched bases: 15. CDR1 is LGHNA and CDR2 is YSLEER in the germline V gene. The CDR3 spells CASSQDLGQPSLRSYNEQFF. CDR3 nucleotides: TGCGCCAGCAGCCAAGATCTGGGACAGCCTTCCTTAAGATCCTACAATGAGCAGTTCTTC.

This clonotype came up many times. This chain connects TRBV7-2 to TRBJ1-6, with D hard to call. From germline, CDR1 is SGHTA and CDR2 FQGNSA. The CDR3 covers 15 residues. V was pared by 3 bases and J by 3 bases, with 9 bases between. The CDR3 DNA reads as TGTGCCAGCAGCTTTTATGGGAACTATAATTCACCCCTCCACTTT. Translation: CASSFYGNYNSPLHF.

The chain joins TRBV14 to TRBJ1-1; D might be TRBD1 (5 bases). Germline CDR1 SGHDN, CDR2 FVKESK. Trimming stripped 3 bases from V and 4 bases from J, with 12 bases between. The CDR3 spans 14 residues. CDR3 sequence: CASSHPGWSTEAFF. CDR3 bases: TGTGCCAGCAGCCACCCAGGGTGGAGCACTGAAGCTTTCTTT. The full variable domain, in which reference TRBV14 and TRBJ1-1 provide the parts outside the CDR3, is EAGVTQFPSHSVIEKGQTVTLRCDPISGHDNLYWYRRVMGKEIKFLLHFVKESKQDESGMPNNRFLAERTGGTYSTLKVQPAELEDSGVYFCASSHPGWSTEAFFGQGTRLTVV.

As regards this clonotype: A much larger clone is a single base away; this may be a read error. The conserved phenylalanine or tryptophan is not found at the CDR3 terminus, so this likely reflects a read error. This chain connects TRBV11-2 to TRBJ2-2; D is ambiguous. V dropped 10 bases and J dropped 2 bases, with 5 bases sitting between them. Germline-derived CDR1 and CDR2 are SGHAT and FQNNGV. CDR3 length: 11 amino acids. The CDR3 sequence: CATSNTGELFY. CDR3 in DNA: TGTGCCACGAGTAACACCGGGGAGCTGTTTTAT.

The chain carries TRBV28 and TRBJ1-1; TRBD1 aligns across 7 bases. V trimming: 7 bases; J trimming: 7 bases; junction bases outside the gene matches: 15. The CDR3 is made up of 15 amino acids. The germline CDR1 and CDR2 sequences are MDHEN and SYDVKM. The CDR3 protein is CASTPPGQIGFEAFF. CDR3 in DNA: TGTGCCAGCACGCCCCCGGGACAGATCGGATTTGAAGCTTTCTTT. Supplemented by reference TRBV28 and TRBJ1-1, the full variable domain reads DVKVTQSSRYLVKRTGEKVFLECVQDMDHENMFWYRQDPGLGLRLIYFSYDVKMKEKGDIPEGYSVSREKKERFSLILESASTNQTSMYLCASTPPGQIGFEAFFGQGTRLTVV.

Many counts were recorded for this clonotype. The chain uses TRBV9 and TRBJ1-1; 8 bases map to TRBD1. The CDR3 is 15 amino acids. The germline CDR1 and CDR2 sequences are SGDLS and YYNGEE. V shed 3 bases and J 4 bases; nucleotides not matched to a gene: 8. CDR3 nucleotides: TGTGCCAGCAGCGCACTCGGACAGGGAAGCACTGAAGCTTTCTTT. It translates to CASSALGQGSTEAFF.

The V gene is TRBV2, the J gene TRBJ1-2; D not certain. Germline V gene lookup returns CDR1 SNHLY and CDR2 FYNNEI. This CDR3 region has 13 residues. V was cut by 6 bases and J by 3 bases, with 11 bases left in between. Written as DNA, the CDR3 is TGTGCCAGCAGCCGGGCGTCGGACTATGGCTACACCTTC. Residues: CASSRASDYGYTF.

This clonotype was detected many times. The gene calls are TRBV12-3 or TRBV12-4 and TRBJ1-2; D gene uncertain. Trimming took 6 bases from V and 1 from J, leaving 18 bases between them. The CDR3 extends over 16 amino acids. The chain's CDR3 is CASSPIPGTNNYGYTF. As DNA, the CDR3 is TGTGCCAGCAGCCCAATACCAGGAACTAATAACTATGGCTACACCTTC.

This clonotype was seen many times. V gene TRBV11-3 combines with J gene TRBJ1-3, with 10 bases fitting TRBD1. CDR1 is SGHNT and CDR2 is YENEEA in the germline V gene. The CDR3 has 15 amino acids. V shed 5 bases and J 4 bases; nucleotides not matched to a gene: 5. CDR3 bases: TGTGCCAGCAGCCCGGGACAGGGGCCCGGAAACACCATATATTTT. Protein sequence: CASSPGQGPGNTIYF.

There are a few counts of this clonotype. This sequence joins TRBV12-3 or TRBV12-4 and TRBJ2-7; TRBD1 matches at 12 bases. This CDR3 is built from 14 residues. With 8 bases clipped from V and 4 bases from J, the junction kept 6 bases outside the gene matches. CDR3 amino acids: CASGLGQGAYEQYF. The CDR3 nucleotides are TGTGCCAGCGGACTGGGACAGGGGGCGTACGAGCAGTACTTC.